These T cell receptor beta chains were read from a single sample in a study of blood T cell repertoires in COVID-19. Sequencing used immunoSEQ multiplex PCR; TCRdb keeps in-frame clones, though not all of them. The sample records fewer than 100,000 clones, 75% to 85% being singletons. The sequencing input was peripheral blood. These receptors came from a woman aged 45-59 years with acute or convalescent COVID-19. CDR3s include the opening cysteine and the closing phenylalanine or tryptophan. A D gene is named only where the DNA matches it firmly. The listing skips clone size in some rows; elsewhere it reads once, few, many or a size class.

clone_size j_call d_call v_call cdr3_aa cdr3_nt
NA TRBJ2-1 TRBD2 TRBV14 CASSHWTSGHRGYEQFF TGTGCCAGCAGCCACTGGACTAGCGGCCATAGGGGGTATGAGCAGTTCTTC
NA TRBJ2-5 TRBD1 TRBV7-9 CASSLALSQGKETQYF TGTGCCAGCAGCTTAGCGCTCTCACAGGGGAAAGAGACCCAGTACTTC
NA TRBJ1-1 NA TRBV2 CASSLQGTEAFF TGTGCCAGCAGTCTGCAGGGGACTGAAGCTTTCTTT
few TRBJ1-1 TRBD1 TRBV19 CARRTGGTEAFF TGTGCCAGACGGACAGGGGGGACTGAAGCTTTCTTT
NA TRBJ2-1 TRBD2 TRBV5-4 CASSSRGTPSGAYNEQFF TGTGCCAGCAGCTCCAGGGGGACCCCTAGCGGGGCCTACAATGAGCAGTTCTTC
NA TRBJ2-5 NA TRBV4-2 CASSYGTAGQETQYF TGTGCCAGCAGCTACGGGACTGCGGGCCAAGAGACCCAGTACTTC
NA TRBJ2-3 TRBD2 TRBV18 CASSPGLAGGSTDTQYF TGTGCCAGCTCACCGGGACTAGCGGGGGGGAGCACAGATACGCAGTATTTT
NA TRBJ1-5 TRBD1 TRBV7-9 CASGTGFPNQPQHF TGTGCCAGCGGGACAGGGTTTCCTAATCAGCCCCAGCATTTT
NA TRBJ1-4 NA TRBV6-5 CASKRSGSTNEKLFF TGTGCCAGCAAGAGGTCCGGGTCAACTAATGAAAAACTGTTTTTT
NA TRBJ2-1 TRBD2 TRBV19 CASRRGGVYEQFF TGTGCCAGTAGACGGGGGGGCGTGTATGAGCAGTTCTTC
NA TRBJ2-1 TRBD2 TRBV7-8 CASSFSGGGNNEQFF TGTGCCAGCAGCTTTAGCGGGGGAGGAAACAATGAGCAGTTCTTC
NA TRBJ2-3 NA TRBV10-3 CAIGDSQGSTQYF TGTGCCATCGGCGACTCACAGGGCTCTACGCAGTATTTT
NA TRBJ1-5 NA TRBV19 CASSPTGFQPQHF TGTGCCAGTAGTCCCACAGGGTTTCAGCCCCAGCATTTT
NA TRBJ1-6 TRBD1 TRBV27 CASTNRDRGRSYNSPLHF TGTGCCAGCACCAACCGGGACAGGGGACGCTCCTATAATTCACCCCTCCACTTT
NA TRBJ1-1 NA TRBV3-1/TRBV3-2 CASSQVSSAEAFF TGTGCCAGCAGCCAAGTCTCTTCCGCTGAAGCTTTCTTT
NA TRBJ1-2 NA TRBV2 CASSGTERAIGYGYTF TGTGCCAGCAGTGGGACAGAGAGAGCCATTGGGTATGGCTACACCTTC
NA TRBJ2-2 TRBD2 TRBV7-2 CASSLGSGRAYGELFF TGTGCCAGCAGCTTAGGTAGCGGGAGGGCCTATGGGGAGCTGTTTTTT
NA TRBJ1-6 NA TRBV30 CAWSSDSNSPLHF TGTGCCTGGAGTAGCGACAGTAATTCACCCCTCCACTTT
NA TRBJ2-7 TRBD2 TRBV13 CASSTGTSGPYEQYF TGTGCCAGCAGCACCGGGACTAGCGGACCCTACGAGCAGTACTTC
NA TRBJ2-1 TRBD2 TRBV7-9 CASSLTSGKYNEQFF TGTGCCAGCAGCCTAACTAGCGGGAAATACAATGAGCAGTTCTTC
NA TRBJ2-7 TRBD1 TRBV3-1/TRBV3-2 CASSQDRQGSDTYEQYF TGTGCCAGCAGCCAAGACAGACAGGGGAGCGATACCTACGAGCAGTACTTC
NA TRBJ1-1 TRBD1 TRBV9 CASSANQGARGTEAFF TGTGCCAGCAGCGCAAACCAGGGGGCGCGTGGCACTGAAGCTTTCTTT
NA TRBJ2-7 TRBD2 TRBV5-5 CASSSGLAGGAYEQYF TGTGCCAGCAGCAGCGGACTAGCGGGTGGGGCCTACGAGCAGTACTTC
NA TRBJ2-6 NA TRBV23-1 CASSRRPPDSNSGANVLTF TGCGCCAGCAGCCGACGGCCTCCCGACAGCAACTCTGGGGCCAACGTCCTGACTTTC
NA TRBJ1-2 TRBD1 TRBV7-2 CASRQQTGVGANYGYTF TGTGCCAGCAGACAACAGACAGGGGTTGGGGCTAACTATGGCTACACCTTC
NA TRBJ2-3 NA TRBV6-4 CASSAGTSDTDTQYF TGTGCCAGCAGTGCGGGGACTTCAGACACAGATACGCAGTATTTT
NA TRBJ1-1 NA TRBV7-3 CASSLNPGSGTEAFF TGTGCCAGCAGCTTAAACCCGGGTTCAGGGACTGAAGCTTTCTTT
once TRBJ1-2 TRBD1 TRBV18 CASGGTANYGYTF TGTGCCAGCGGAGGGACAGCAAACTATGGCTACACCTTC
NA TRBJ2-7 NA TRBV27 CASSYRTGAYEQYF TGTGCCAGCAGTTACAGGACCGGAGCCTACGAGCAGTACTTC
NA TRBJ2-7 NA TRBV30 CAWSVPLNKRPSPYEQYF TGTGCCTGGAGTGTACCTCTTAACAAGCGGCCTTCCCCCTACGAGCAGTACTTC
once TRBJ1-5 TRBD1 TRBV2 CASTRDRGYQPQHF TGTGCCAGCACCCGGGACAGGGGATATCAGCCCCAGCATTTT
NA TRBJ1-2 NA TRBV2 CASKRGWRLGYTF TGTGCCAGCAAAAGGGGTTGGCGGCTTGGCTACACCTTC
NA TRBJ2-3 NA TRBV6-2/TRBV6-3 CASSYGRGSTDTQYF TGTGCCAGCAGTTACGGGCGGGGAAGCACAGATACGCAGTATTTT
NA TRBJ1-2 TRBD1 TRBV12-3/TRBV12-4 CASSLEGGNGYTF TGTGCCAGCAGTTTAGAAGGGGGCAATGGCTACACCTTC
NA TRBJ2-3 TRBD1 TRBV11-1 CASSPGTGSADTQYF TGTGCCAGCAGTCCCGGGACAGGGAGCGCAGATACGCAGTATTTT
NA TRBJ2-5 NA TRBV4-3 CASSQGTGGRETQYF TGCGCCAGCAGCCAAGGGACTGGGGGCCGGGAGACCCAGTACTTC
NA TRBJ2-2 TRBD2 TRBV19 CATKGTSSPRTGELFF TGTGCCACCAAGGGGACTAGCAGTCCTCGCACCGGGGAGCTGTTTTTT
NA TRBJ1-4 TRBD1 TRBV10-1 CASSEGGDRKFATNEKLFF TGCGCCAGCAGTGAGGGAGGGGACAGGAAATTTGCAACTAATGAAAAACTGTTTTTT
NA TRBJ1-6 NA TRBV30 CAWMTGDYNSPLHF TGTGCCTGGATGACAGGCGACTATAATTCACCCCTCCACTTT
few TRBJ1-1 NA TRBV5-6 CASSLDSGRMNTEAFF TGTGCCAGCAGCTTGGACTCAGGGCGGATGAACACTGAAGCTTTCTTT
NA TRBJ1-2 TRBD1 TRBV5-1 CASTLGQGAIHGYTF TGCGCCAGCACCCTGGGACAGGGGGCGATCCATGGCTACACCTTC
NA TRBJ1-3 NA TRBV19 CASSIENSGNTIYF TGTGCCAGTAGTATTGAGAACTCTGGAAACACCATATATTTT
NA TRBJ2-7 TRBD1 TRBV28 CASSLPGTGTSQYF TGTGCCAGCAGTTTACCCGGGACAGGGACCTCACAGTACTTC
NA TRBJ1-6 NA TRBV15 CATSSAGVGGSPLHF TGTGCCACCAGCAGCGCCGGCGTCGGGGGTTCACCCCTCCACTTT
NA TRBJ2-2 NA TRBV3-1/TRBV3-2 CASSLLGGRRGTGELFF TGTGCCAGCAGCCTCCTGGGGGGAAGGAGAGGGACCGGGGAGCTGTTTTTT
NA TRBJ1-1 NA TRBV9 CASSVVTAIEAFF TGTGCCAGCAGCGTAGTGACAGCCATAGAAGCTTTCTTT
NA TRBJ1-1 TRBD1 TRBV3-1/TRBV3-2 CASKQGANTEAFF TGTGCCAGCAAACAGGGGGCGAACACTGAAGCTTTCTTT
NA TRBJ1-2 NA TRBV4-1 CASSPIWGPYGYTF TGCGCCAGCAGCCCGATATGGGGGCCATATGGCTACACCTTC
few TRBJ1-6 NA TRBV7-2 CASSLEGQGTGTLHF TGTGCCAGCAGCTTAGAGGGACAAGGAACGGGAACCCTCCACTTT
NA TRBJ2-1 NA TRBV5-5 CASSPRGTLSYNEQFF TGTGCCAGCAGCCCGAGGGGGACCTTATCCTACAATGAGCAGTTCTTC
NA TRBJ1-5 NA TRBV19 CASSNGQPQHF TGTGCCAGTAGTAACGGTCAGCCCCAGCATTTT
NA TRBJ2-1 TRBD2 TRBV6-5 CASSLTSGEGYEQFF TGTGCCAGCAGCTTGACTAGCGGGGAGGGGTATGAGCAGTTCTTC
NA TRBJ2-7 NA TRBV12-3/TRBV12-4 CASSLAQVREQYF TGTGCCAGCAGTTTAGCTCAGGTTCGCGAGCAGTACTTC
NA TRBJ2-7 TRBD1 TRBV7-6 CASSPYRGLAYEQYF TGTGCCAGCAGCCCATACAGGGGGCTGGCGTACGAGCAGTACTTC
NA TRBJ2-1 TRBD2 TRBV7-3 CASSLSWGGEQFF TGTGCCAGCAGCTTATCATGGGGAGGGGAGCAGTTCTTC